This record concerns one T cell receptor (beta chain) sequence. The sample holds a few counts of this clone. It lacks a known antigen. Base qualities are missing; no much larger clone stands one base away. The entire amount of isolated RNA was reverse transcribed using the High Capacity cDNA Reverse Transcription Kit, so the sequenced TCRB transcripts were expressed ones. Deep immunoSEQ sequencing was performed on naive, central memory and regulatory T cell samples, with an average of about 4 million total reads per sample. After sorted cells were lysed in RLT buffer, RNA was extracted with DNase-treated RNeasy Micro or Mini kits, with the choice depending on cell number. To prevent cross-contamination, each cell subset was processed individually, whereas patient and healthy donor samples were processed jointly. The immunoSEQ multiplex PCR was used to amplify TCRB sequences from cDNA, generating 87-bp fragments that spanned the CDR3 region. The amplicons were sequenced using the Illumina HiSeq platform. The paper's processing steps were these. PCR bias was computationally corrected using synthetic template baselines, reads within Hamming distance 2 were collapsed, and singletons that could not be merged were discarded. Reads were aligned against IMGT so that V, D and J genes, CDR3 length and insertions or deletions at six rearrangement sites could be assigned. Within each subset, clonotype counts were normalized to sorted cell number, after which true diversity and Gini coefficients were computed with the tcR R package. The overlap coefficient, calculated on TCRB nucleotide sequences, was used to measure repertoire sharing. Out-of-frame TCRB sequences from naive cells were analyzed to stand in for the pre-selection repertoire. TCRdb's version of the immuneACCESS table is confined to in-frame rearrangements and falls short of the full clone set. An unresolved V gene accounts for under half of the shortfall where checked; the remainder is of unknown origin. V and J calls and clone size follow that table, whereas D and trimming were derived from the DNA. In all, the sample holds about 250,000 clones, and 13% to 15% of those were seen once. Together, the top ten hold about 0.026% of the sample.

The sample is drawn from a study of beta chain features in type 1 diabetes (dated 2018 in TCRdb). Regarding the study in general: Patients and healthy donors did not differ in mean age, gender distribution, total cell number or subset yield. A total of just under 110,000,000 sorted cells were examined across all samples, and RNA yield correlated strongly with the number of cells per subset. In the study, recently diagnosed type 1 diabetes patients and matched healthy donors were compared on the TCRB repertoires of their sorted circulating CD4+ T cell subsets. Naive and central memory subsets were obtained from all 30 or so donors, but regulatory and stem cell-like memory subsets were isolated from only 8 patients and 8 healthy donors.

The research as a whole found: Only small numbers of individuals were included in the HLA sub-analyses, which left unresolved whether HLA type had any influence on TCRB rearrangement. Patients with type 1 diabetes made fewer insertions and deleted more nucleotides at VDJ recombination sites, implying thymic rearrangement abnormalities. A moderate but significant shortening of TCRB CDR3 length was observed in type 1 diabetes patients in all four CD4+ subsets. Because cDNA rather than genomic DNA was sequenced, highly expressing activated cells could have been over-represented, although no difference in activation and CD3 levels was found between groups. Naive, central memory and regulatory TCRB repertoires appeared to be more alike among patients than among healthy donors. Shorter templates might have been favored by PCR, but patient and control samples were amplified and corrected together, so both groups would have been affected equally by any skew.

Each donor gave one peripheral blood draw, averaging roughly 120 mL, which was collected into heparinised tubes. A BD FACSAria II and a panel including CD45RO, CCR7, CD25, CD127, CD95 and CD27 were used to sort naive, central memory, regulatory and stem cell-like memory CD4+ T cells. A purity above 95% was achieved for all sorted populations. PBMCs were isolated right away by Lymphoprep density gradient centrifugation and were stained directly, without culture. Samples were stained and sorted in pairs, with one healthy donor and one patient per experiment, so that batch effects were minimized. The clonotype comes from a woman aged 40-49 years in good health. Sequencing was done on a sample of naive CD4+ T cells from blood. Explained via the paper, the cell subset or site label denotes: true naive CD4+ T cells.

The CDR3 has the sequence CASSSPYRGRGTEAFF. The bases read TGTGCCAGCAGCTCCCCCTACAGGGGGCGAGGCACTGAAGCTTTCTTT. This chain is built from TRBV21-1 and TRBJ1-1; the table's D call, TRBD1, was not checked against the DNA. TRBV21-1 is recorded as a pseudogene. Taken from cysteine to phenylalanine, the CDR3 has 16 residues. The read is trimmed to its CDR3 DNA, 48 bases read in frame from base 1.